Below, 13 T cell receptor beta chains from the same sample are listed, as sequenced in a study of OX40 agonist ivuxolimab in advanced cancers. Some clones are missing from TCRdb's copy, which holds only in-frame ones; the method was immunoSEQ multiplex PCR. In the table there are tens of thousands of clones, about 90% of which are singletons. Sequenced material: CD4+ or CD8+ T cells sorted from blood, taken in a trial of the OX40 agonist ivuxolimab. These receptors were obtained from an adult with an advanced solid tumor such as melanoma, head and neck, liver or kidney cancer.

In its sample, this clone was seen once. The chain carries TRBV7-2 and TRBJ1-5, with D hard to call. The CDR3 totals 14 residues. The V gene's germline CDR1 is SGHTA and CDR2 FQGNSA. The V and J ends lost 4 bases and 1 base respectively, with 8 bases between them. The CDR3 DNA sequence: TGTGCCAGCAGCTATGACCTAAGCAATCAGCCCCAGCATTTT. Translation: CASSYDLSNQPQHF.

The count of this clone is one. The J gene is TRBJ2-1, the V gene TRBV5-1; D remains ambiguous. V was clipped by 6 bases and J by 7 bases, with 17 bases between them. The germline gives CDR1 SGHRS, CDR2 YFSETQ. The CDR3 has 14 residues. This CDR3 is CASTPRVDVNEQFF. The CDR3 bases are TGCGCCAGCACCCCAAGGGTCGACGTTAATGAGCAGTTCTTC.

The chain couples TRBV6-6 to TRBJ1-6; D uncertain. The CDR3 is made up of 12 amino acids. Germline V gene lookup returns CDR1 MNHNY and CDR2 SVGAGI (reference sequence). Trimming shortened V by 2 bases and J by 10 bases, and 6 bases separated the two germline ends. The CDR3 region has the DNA TGTGCCAGCAGTTACGGGGAATCACCCCTCCACTTT. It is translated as CASSYGESPLHF.

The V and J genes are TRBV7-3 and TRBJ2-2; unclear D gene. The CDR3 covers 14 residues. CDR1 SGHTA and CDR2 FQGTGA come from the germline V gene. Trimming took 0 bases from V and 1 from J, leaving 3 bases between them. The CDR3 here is CASSLTQNTGELFF. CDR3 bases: TGTGCCAGCAGCTTAACACAGAACACCGGGGAGCTGTTTTTT.

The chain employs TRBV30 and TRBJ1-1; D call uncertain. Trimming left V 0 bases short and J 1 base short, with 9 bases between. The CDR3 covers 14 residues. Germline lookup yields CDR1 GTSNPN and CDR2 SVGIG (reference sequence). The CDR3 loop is CAWSVTGWNTEAFF. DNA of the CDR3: TGTGCCTGGAGTGTTACGGGATGGAACACTGAAGCTTTCTTT.

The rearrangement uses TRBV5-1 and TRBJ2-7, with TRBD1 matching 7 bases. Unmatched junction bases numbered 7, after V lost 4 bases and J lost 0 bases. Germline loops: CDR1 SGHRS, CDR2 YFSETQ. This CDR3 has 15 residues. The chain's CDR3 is CASSPGTVVSYEQYF. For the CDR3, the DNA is TGCGCCAGCAGCCCGGGGACAGTAGTCTCCTACGAGCAGTACTTC. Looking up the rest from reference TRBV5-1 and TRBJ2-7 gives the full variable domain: KAGVTQTPRYLIKTRGQQVTLSCSPISGHRSVSWYQQTPGQGLQFLFEYFSETQRNKGNFPGRFSGRQFSNSRSEMNVSTLELGDSALYLCASSPGTVVSYEQYFGPGTRLTVT.

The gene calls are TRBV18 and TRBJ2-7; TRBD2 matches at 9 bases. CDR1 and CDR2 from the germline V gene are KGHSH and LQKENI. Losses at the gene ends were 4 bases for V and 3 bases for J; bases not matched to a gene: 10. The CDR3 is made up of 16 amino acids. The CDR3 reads CASSLDAGLAIYEQYF. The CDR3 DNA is TGTGCCAGCTCACTAGATGCGGGACTAGCTATCTACGAGCAGTACTTC.

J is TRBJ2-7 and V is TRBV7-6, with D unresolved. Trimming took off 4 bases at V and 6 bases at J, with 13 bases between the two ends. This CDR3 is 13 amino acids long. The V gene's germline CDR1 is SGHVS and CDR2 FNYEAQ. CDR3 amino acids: CASSSIELSEQYF. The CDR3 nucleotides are TGTGCCAGCAGCTCGATCGAACTCTCCGAGCAGTACTTC.

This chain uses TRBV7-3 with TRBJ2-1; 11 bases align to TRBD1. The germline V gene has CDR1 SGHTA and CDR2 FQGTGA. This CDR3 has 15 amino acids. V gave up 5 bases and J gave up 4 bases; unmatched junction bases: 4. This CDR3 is CASSNGQGAYNEQFF. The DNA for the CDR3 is TGTGCCAGCAGCAATGGACAGGGGGCGTACAATGAGCAGTTCTTC.

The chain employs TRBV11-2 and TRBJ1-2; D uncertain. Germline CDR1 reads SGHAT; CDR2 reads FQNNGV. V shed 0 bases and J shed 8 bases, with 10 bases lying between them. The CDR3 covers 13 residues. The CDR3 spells CASSLEGRPGYTF. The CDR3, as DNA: TGTGCCAGCAGCTTAGAAGGCAGGCCGGGCTACACCTTC.

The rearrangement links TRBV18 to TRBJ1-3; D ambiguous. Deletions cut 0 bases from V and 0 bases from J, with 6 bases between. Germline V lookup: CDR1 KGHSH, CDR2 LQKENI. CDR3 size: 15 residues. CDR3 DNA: TGTGCCAGCTCACCACCTAACGGCTCTGGAAACACCATATATTTT. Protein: CASSPPNGSGNTIYF. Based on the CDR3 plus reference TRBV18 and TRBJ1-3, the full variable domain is NAGVMQNPRHLVRRRGQEARLRCSPMKGHSHVYWYRQLPEEGLKFMVYLQKENIIDESGMPKERFSAEFPKEGPSILRIQQVVRGDSAAYFCASSPPNGSGNTIYFGEGSWLTVV.

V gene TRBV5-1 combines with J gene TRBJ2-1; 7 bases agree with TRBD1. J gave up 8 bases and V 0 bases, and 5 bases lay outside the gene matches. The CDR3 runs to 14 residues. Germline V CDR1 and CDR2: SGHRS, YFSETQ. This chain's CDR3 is CASSLAAGGHEQFF. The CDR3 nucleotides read TGCGCCAGCAGCTTGGCGGCAGGGGGACATGAGCAGTTCTTC.

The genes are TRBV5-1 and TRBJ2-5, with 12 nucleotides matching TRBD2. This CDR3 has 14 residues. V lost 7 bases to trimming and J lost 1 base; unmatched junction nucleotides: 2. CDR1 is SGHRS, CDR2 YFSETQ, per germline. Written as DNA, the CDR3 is TGCGCCAGCCAGACTAGCGGGGGCCAAGAGACCCAGTACTTC. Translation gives CASQTSGGQETQYF.